This T cell receptor (beta chain) emerged from a study of blood T cell repertoires in COVID-19. Trimming took off 3 bases at V and 3 bases at J, with 12 bases between the two ends. Germline CDR1 MDHEN, CDR2 SYDVKM. The CDR3 is 15 residues long. Profiling relied on immunoSEQ multiplex PCR, and the TCRdb table lists in-frame clones only, not all of them. This sample carries over 75,000 clones, 78% of them seen once, and the ten largest clones take roughly 15%. Source material: peripheral blood. The gene calls are TRBV28 and TRBJ1-5, with D possibly TRBD1 on 6 matching bases. The receptor comes from a human donor in a cohort sampled during active COVID-19. CDR3 nucleotide sequence: TGTGCCAGCAGTTTTCAGACAGGCTACAATCAGCCCCAGCATTTT. This encodes CASSFQTGYNQPQHF.